This note documents a single TCR beta chain sequence. This sample is part of a study of monozygotic twins with inflammatory bowel disease. The authors used roughly 3,800 ng of total RNA per TCR library. From the 5' RACE reads, TCRdb lists one entry per CDR3 protein and no DNA. The sample spans 150,000 to 200,000 distinct CDR3 sequences; the ten largest clones claim approximately 7%. Whole blood that had not undergone T cell sorting provided the isolated total RNA. The CDR3 sequence is 16 residues long. Per the germline V gene, CDR1 is MNHEY and CDR2 is SVGAGI. V is TRBV6-5 and J is TRBJ2-7; TCRdb indicates TRBD1, and absent DNA this call remains unverified. Source material: blood. This TCR was recovered from a human donor with ulcerative colitis or Crohn's disease, or a healthy co-twin of an affected twin (not recorded which). CDR3 amino acids: CASSYNARTGSFEQYF.